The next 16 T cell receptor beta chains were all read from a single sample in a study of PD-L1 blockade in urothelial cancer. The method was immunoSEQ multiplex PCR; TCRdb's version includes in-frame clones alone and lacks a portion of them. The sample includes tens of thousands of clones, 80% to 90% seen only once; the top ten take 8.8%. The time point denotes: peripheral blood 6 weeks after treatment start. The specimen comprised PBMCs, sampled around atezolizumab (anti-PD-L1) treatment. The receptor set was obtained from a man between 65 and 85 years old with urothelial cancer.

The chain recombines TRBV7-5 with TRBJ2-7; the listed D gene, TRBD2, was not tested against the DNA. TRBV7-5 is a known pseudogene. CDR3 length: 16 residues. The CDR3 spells CARSPRLAGDSYEQYF. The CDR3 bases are TGTGCCAGAAGCCCCAGACTAGCGGGAGACTCCTACGAGCAGTACTTC.

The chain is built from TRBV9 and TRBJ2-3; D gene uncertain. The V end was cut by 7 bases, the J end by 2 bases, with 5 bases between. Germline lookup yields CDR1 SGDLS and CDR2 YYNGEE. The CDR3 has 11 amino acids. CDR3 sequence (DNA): TGTGCCAGCGGCCTCACAGATACGCAGTATTTT. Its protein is CASGLTDTQYF.

The CDR3 nucleotides are TGTGCCAGTAGTATCGGGGGGGCTCCCAGGGGCTACAATGAGCAGTTCTTC. This encodes CASSIGGAPRGYNEQFF. The rearrangement uses TRBV19 and TRBJ2-1; TRBD2 aligns across 8 bases. The germline V gene has CDR1 LNHDA and CDR2 SQIVND (reference sequence). V lost 3 bases, J lost 3 bases, and 10 bases stayed unmatched. The CDR3 consists of 17 residues.

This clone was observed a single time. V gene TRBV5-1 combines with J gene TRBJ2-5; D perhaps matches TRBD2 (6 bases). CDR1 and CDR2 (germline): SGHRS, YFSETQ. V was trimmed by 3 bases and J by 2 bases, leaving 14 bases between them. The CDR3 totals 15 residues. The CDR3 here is CASSSGSSVQETQYF. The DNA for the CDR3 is TGCGCCAGCAGCTCGGGGTCTAGCGTTCAAGAGACCCAGTACTTC.

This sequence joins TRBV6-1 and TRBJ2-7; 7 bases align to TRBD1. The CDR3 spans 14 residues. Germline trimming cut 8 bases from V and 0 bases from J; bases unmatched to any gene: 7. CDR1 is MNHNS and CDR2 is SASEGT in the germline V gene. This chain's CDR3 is CASLLGTVSYEQYF. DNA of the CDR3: TGTGCCAGCCTACTAGGGACAGTCTCCTACGAGCAGTACTTC.

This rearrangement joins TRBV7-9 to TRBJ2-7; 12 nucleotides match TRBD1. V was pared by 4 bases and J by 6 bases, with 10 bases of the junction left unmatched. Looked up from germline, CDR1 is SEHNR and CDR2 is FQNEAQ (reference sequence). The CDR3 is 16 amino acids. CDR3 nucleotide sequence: TGTGCCAGCAGCTCCCGGCCGGGACAGGGGGCGAGCGAGCAGTACTTC. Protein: CASSSRPGQGASEQYF.

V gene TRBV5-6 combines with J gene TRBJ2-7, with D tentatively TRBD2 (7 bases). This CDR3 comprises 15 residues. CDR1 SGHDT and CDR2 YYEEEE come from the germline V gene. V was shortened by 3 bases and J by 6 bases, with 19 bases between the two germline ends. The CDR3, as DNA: TGTGCCAGCAGCTCCGGGGGGCCCCTGATCTCCGAGCAGTACTTC. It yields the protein CASSSGGPLISEQYF.

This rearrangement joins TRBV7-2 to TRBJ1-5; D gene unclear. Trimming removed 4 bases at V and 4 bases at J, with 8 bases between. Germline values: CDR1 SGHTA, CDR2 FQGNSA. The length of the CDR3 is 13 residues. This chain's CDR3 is CASSYKLNQPQHF. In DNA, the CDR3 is TGTGCCAGCAGCTATAAACTAAATCAGCCCCAGCATTTT.

The CDR3, as DNA: TGTGCCAGCAGTGGGGCGGAGACCCAGTACTTC. It specifies CASSGAETQYF. V is TRBV6-1 and J is TRBJ2-5; D is ambiguous. The germline CDR1 and CDR2 sequences are MNHNS and SASEGT. V lost 4 bases and J lost 5, with 5 bases in between. The CDR3 covers 11 residues.

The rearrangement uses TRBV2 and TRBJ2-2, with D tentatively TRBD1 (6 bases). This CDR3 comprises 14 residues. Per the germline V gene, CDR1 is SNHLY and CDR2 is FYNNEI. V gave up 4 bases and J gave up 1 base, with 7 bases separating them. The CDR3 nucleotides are TGTGCCAGCAGTGCACAGGGGAACACCGGGGAGCTGTTTTTT. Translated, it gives CASSAQGNTGELFF. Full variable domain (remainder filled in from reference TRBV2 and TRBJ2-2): EPEVTQTPSHQVTQMGQEVILRCVPISNHLYFYWYRQILGQKVEFLVSFYNNEISEKSEIFDDQFSVERPDGSNFTLKIRSTKLEDSAMYFCASSAQGNTGELFFGEGSRLTVL.

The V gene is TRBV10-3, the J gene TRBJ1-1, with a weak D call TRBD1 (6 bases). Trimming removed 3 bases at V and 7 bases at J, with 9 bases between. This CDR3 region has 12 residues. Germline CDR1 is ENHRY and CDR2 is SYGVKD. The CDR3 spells CAISEQGNEAFF. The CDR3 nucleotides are TGTGCCATCAGTGAACAGGGTAATGAAGCTTTCTTT.

For the CDR3, the DNA is TGTGCCAGCAGCGTAGCGCCGATTGGACTAGCGGGGGTTCCCTACGAGCAGTACTTC. Encoded protein: CASSVAPIGLAGVPYEQYF. The V call is TRBV9, the J call TRBJ2-7; 13 bases fit TRBD2. Germline CDR1 reads SGDLS; CDR2 reads YYNGEE. With V trimmed by 0 bases and J by 2 bases, 11 bases remained unmatched. The CDR3 has 19 residues.

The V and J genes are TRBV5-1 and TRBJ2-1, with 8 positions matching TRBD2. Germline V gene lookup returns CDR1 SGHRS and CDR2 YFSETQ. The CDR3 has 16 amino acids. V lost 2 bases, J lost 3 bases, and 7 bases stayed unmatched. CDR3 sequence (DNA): TGCGCCAGCAGCTTAATACTAGCGGAGTTCTACAATGAGCAGTTCTTC. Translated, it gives CASSLILAEFYNEQFF.

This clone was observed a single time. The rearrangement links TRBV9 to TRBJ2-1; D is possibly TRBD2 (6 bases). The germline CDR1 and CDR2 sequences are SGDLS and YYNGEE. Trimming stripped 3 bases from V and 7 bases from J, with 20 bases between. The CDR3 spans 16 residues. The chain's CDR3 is CASSGRGINSVNEQFF. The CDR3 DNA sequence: TGTGCCAGCAGCGGTCGGGGGATTAACAGTGTGAATGAGCAGTTCTTC.

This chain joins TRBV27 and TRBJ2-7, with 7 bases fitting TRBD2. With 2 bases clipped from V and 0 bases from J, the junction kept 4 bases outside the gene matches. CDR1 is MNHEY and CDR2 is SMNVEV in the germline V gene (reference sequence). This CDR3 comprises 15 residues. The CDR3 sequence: CASSLGPSGSYEQYF. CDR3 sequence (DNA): TGTGCCAGCAGTTTAGGGCCTAGCGGCTCCTACGAGCAGTACTTC.

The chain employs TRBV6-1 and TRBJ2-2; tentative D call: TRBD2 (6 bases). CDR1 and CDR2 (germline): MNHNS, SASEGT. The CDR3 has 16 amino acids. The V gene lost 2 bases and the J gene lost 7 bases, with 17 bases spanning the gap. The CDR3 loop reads CASSENGGLAGGELFF. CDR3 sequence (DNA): TGTGCCAGCAGTGAAAACGGGGGTCTAGCTGGCGGGGAGCTGTTTTTT.